This T cell receptor beta chain was identified in a study of CDR3 diversity in severe acne. In TCRdb, the PCR reads were re-called with MiXCR into one record per CDR3 protein. The sample includes some 84,000 distinct CDR3 sequences, around 53% of them seen just once. From germline, CDR1 is SNHLY and CDR2 FYNNEI. V dropped 5 bases and J dropped 8; count of bases not matched to a gene: 7. The CDR3 consists of 14 residues. This clonotype was counted between two and nine times. The sample taken for sequencing was blood. The V call is TRBV2, the J call TRBJ1-2; the match to TRBD1 covers 11 bases. The sequence was collected from a male donor in good health, without acne. The CDR3 spells CASSIGQGARGYTF. CDR3 DNA sequence: TGTGCCAGCAGTATCGGACAGGGGGCTCGGGGCTACACCTTC.